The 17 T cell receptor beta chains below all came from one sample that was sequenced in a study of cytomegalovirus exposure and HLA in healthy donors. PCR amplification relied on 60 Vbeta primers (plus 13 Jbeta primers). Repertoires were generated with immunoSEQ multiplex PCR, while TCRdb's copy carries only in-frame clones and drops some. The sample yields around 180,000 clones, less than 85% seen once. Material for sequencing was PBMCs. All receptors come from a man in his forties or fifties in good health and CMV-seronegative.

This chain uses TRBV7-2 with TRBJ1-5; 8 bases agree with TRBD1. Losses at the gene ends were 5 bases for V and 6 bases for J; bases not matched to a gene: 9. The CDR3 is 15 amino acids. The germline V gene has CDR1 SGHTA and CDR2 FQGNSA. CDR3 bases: TGTGCCAGCAGCCCCGGACAGGGATTAGGTCAGCCCCAGCATTTT. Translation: CASSPGQGLGQPQHF. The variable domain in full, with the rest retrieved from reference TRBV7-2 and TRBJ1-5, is GAGVSQSPSNKVTEKGKDVELRCDPISGHTALYWYRQSLGQGLEFLIYFQGNSAPDKSGLPSDRFSAERTGGSVSTLTIQRTQQEDSAVYLCASSPGQGLGQPQHFGDGTRLSIL.

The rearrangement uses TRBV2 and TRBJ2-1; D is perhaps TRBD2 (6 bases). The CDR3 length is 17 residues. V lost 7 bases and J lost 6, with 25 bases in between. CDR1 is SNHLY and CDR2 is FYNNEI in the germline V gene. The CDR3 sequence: CASIERGTGGNPNEQFF. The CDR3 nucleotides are TGTGCCAGCATTGAGAGGGGAACGGGCGGGAATCCCAATGAGCAGTTCTTC. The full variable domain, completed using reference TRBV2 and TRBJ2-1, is EPEVTQTPSHQVTQMGQEVILRCVPISNHLYFYWYRQILGQKVEFLVSFYNNEISEKSEIFDDQFSVERPDGSNFTLKIRSTKLEDSAMYFCASIERGTGGNPNEQFFGPGTRLTVL.

The DNA of the CDR3 is TGCAGCGTTTTAGGTACTAGCTCTTCCTACGAGCAGTACTTC. Translating gives CSVLGTSSSYEQYF. The V call is TRBV29-1, the J call TRBJ2-5; D might be TRBD2 (6 bases). The J call may be mistaken, given a closer DNA end match to TRBJ2-7. Germline V gives CDR1 SQVTM, CDR2 ANQGSEA. The CDR3 contains 14 residues.

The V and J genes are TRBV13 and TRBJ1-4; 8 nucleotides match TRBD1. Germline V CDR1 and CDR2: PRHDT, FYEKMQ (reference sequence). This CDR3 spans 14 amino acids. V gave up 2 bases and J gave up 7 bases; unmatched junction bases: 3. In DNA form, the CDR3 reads TGTGCCAGCAGCTTACAGGGGGCGTTTGAAAAACTGTTTTTT. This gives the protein CASSLQGAFEKLFF.

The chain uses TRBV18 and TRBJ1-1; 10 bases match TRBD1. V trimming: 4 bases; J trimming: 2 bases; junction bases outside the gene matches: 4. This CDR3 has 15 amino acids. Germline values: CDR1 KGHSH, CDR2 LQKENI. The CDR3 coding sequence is TGTGCCAGCTCACTCGGACAGGGGGGAAACACTGAAGCTTTCTTT. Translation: CASSLGQGGNTEAFF. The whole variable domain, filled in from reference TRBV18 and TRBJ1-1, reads NAGVMQNPRHLVRRRGQEARLRCSPMKGHSHVYWYRQLPEEGLKFMVYLQKENIIDESGMPKERFSAEFPKEGPSILRIQQVVRGDSAAYFCASSLGQGGNTEAFFGQGTRLTVV.

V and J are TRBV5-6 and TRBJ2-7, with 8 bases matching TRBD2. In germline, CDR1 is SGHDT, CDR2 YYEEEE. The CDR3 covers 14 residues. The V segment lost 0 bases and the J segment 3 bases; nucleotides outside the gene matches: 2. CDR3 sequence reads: CASSLGGLGYEQYF. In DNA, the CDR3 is TGTGCCAGCAGCTTGGGGGGACTAGGCTACGAGCAGTACTTC. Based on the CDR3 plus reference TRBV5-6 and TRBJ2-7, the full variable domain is DAGVTQSPTHLIKTRGQQVTLRCSPKSGHDTVSWYQQALGQGPQFIFQYYEEEERQRGNFPDRFSGHQFPNYSSELNVNALLLGDSALYLCASSLGGLGYEQYFGPGTRLTVT.

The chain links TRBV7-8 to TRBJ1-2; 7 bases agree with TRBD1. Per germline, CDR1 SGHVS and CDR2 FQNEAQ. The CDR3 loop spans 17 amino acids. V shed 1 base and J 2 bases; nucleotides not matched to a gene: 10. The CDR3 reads CASSLVGQRTLNYGYTF. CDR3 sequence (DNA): TGTGCCAGCAGCTTAGTGGGACAGAGAACCCTGAACTATGGCTACACCTTC.

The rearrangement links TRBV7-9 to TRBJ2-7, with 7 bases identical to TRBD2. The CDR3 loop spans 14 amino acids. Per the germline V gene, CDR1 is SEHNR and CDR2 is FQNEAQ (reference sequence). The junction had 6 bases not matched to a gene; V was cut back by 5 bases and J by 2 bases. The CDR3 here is CASSIRGGTYEQYF. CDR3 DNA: TGTGCCAGCAGCATCCGGGGAGGGACCTACGAGCAGTACTTC.

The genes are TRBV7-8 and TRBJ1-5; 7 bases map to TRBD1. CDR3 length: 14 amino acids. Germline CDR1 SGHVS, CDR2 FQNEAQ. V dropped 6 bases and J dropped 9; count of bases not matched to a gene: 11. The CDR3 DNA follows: TGTGCCAGCAGTACCGGACAGGCGTTAGGGCCCCAGCATTTT. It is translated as CASSTGQALGPQHF.

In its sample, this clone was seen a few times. CDR3 residues: CSVGGQGKGTEAFF. The CDR3 DNA follows: TGCAGCGTTGGAGGACAGGGTAAGGGCACTGAAGCTTTCTTT. The chain joins TRBV29-1 to TRBJ1-1; TRBD1 matches 8 bases. The V gene end was trimmed by 4 bases and the J gene end by 4 bases; junction bases not matched to a gene: 8. The CDR3 is made up of 14 amino acids. Germline CDR1 and CDR2: SQVTM and ANQGSEA.

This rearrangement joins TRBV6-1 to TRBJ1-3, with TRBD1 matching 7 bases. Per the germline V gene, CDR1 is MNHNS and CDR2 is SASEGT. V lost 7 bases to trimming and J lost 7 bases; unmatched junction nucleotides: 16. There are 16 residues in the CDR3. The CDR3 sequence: CASIEGQSTFRNTIYF. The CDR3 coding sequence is TGTGCCAGCATTGAGGGACAGTCGACTTTTAGGAACACCATATATTTT.

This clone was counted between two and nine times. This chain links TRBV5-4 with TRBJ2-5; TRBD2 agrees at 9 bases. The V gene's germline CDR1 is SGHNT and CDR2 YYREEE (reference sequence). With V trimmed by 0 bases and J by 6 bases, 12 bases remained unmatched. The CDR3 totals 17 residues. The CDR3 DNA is TGTGCCAGCAGCTTGGCCCAACTGCGGGGGGGCGGAAAGACCCAGTACTTC. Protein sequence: CASSLAQLRGGGKTQYF.

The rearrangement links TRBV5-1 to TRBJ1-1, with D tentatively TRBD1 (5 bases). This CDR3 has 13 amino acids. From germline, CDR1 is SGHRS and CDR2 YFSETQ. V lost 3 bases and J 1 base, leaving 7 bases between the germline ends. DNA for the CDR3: TGCGCCAGCAGCTCCCAGGGGAACACTGAAGCTTTCTTT. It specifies CASSSQGNTEAFF.

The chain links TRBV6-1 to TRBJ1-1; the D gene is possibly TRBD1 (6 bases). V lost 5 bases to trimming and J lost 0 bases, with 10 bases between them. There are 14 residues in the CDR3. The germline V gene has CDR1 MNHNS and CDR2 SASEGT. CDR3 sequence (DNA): TGTGCCAGCAGTAAAGACAGGTTGAACACTGAAGCTTTCTTT. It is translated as CASSKDRLNTEAFF.

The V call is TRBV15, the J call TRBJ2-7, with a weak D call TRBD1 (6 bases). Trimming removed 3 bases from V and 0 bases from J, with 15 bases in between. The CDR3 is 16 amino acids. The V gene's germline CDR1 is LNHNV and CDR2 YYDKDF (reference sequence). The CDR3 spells CATSSGQTISSYEQYF. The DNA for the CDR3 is TGTGCCACCAGCAGCGGACAGACCATTAGCTCCTACGAGCAGTACTTC.

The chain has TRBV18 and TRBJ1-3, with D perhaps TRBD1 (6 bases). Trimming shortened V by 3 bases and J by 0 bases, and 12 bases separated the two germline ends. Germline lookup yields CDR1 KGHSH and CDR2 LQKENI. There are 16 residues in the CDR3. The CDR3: CASSPVGQSSGNTIYF. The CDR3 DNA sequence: TGTGCCAGCTCACCGGTTGGACAGTCCTCTGGAAACACCATATATTTT.

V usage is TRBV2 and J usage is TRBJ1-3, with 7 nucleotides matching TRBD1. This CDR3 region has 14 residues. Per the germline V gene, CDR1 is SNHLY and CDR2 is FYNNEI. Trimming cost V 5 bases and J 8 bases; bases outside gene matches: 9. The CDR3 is CASSRDRVGDTIYF. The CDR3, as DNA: TGTGCCAGCAGTAGAGACAGGGTAGGGGACACCATATATTTT.